This is a list of T cell receptor beta chains from one sample in a study of CD8 T cells in Susac syndrome. TCRdb recomputed calls from the immunoSEQ multiplex PCR reads with MiXCR, one row per CDR3 protein. The repertoire holds 130,000 or so distinct CDR3 sequences, with 80% as singletons. The sample was CD8+ T cells from PBMCs. These receptor sequences come from a human donor with multiple sclerosis. Both conserved end residues are part of each CDR3. The D gene is left open where the match is weak. Part of the rows lack a size; the others show once, few, many or a class for expanded clones.

CDR3 DNA,CDR3 protein,D gene,J gene,V gene,clone size
TGTGCCAGCAGCTCCATACCCATACTAGCGGGAGGTCATGAGCAGTTCTTC,CASSSIPILAGGHEQFF,TRBD2,TRBJ2-1,TRBV11-2,-
TGCAGTGCTAGATGGGAGGGGACTAGCGGGACGAACACCGGGGAGCTGTTTTTT,CSARWEGTSGTNTGELFF,TRBD2,TRBJ2-2,TRBV20-1,-
TGTGCCAGCAGCCCCTCAACAGGGATTCCACCCCTCCACTTT,CASSPSTGIPPLHF,-,TRBJ1-6,TRBV6-2/TRBV6-3,-
TGCGCCAGCAGCCAAGATACTGGTTATGGCTACACCTTC,CASSQDTGYGYTF,-,TRBJ1-2,TRBV4-1,few
TGTGCCAGCAGCTTACTTAGCGGGGGAGTTCCCTACGAGCAGTACTTC,CASSLLSGGVPYEQYF,TRBD2,TRBJ2-7,TRBV5-6,-
TGTGCCAGCAGTTCTAAGAACACTGAAGCTTTCTTT,CASSSKNTEAFF,-,TRBJ1-1,TRBV12-3/TRBV12-4,-
TGTGCTACTATGGGGGCTACAAGCGCCGGGGAGCTGTTTTTT,CATMGATSAGELFF,-,TRBJ2-2,TRBV10-3,-
TGTGCCAGCAGCCCAACCGGGGTTTTCGATGAGCAGTTCTTC,CASSPTGVFDEQFF,-,TRBJ2-1,TRBV7-6,-
TGTGCCAGCAGTTTTGGGGGCGCGGGTCAAGACACCTTC,CASSFGGAGQDTF,-,TRBJ1-2,TRBV12-3/TRBV12-4,-
TGTGCCAGCAGTTCGGCAGGGAGCTCCTACGAGCAGTACTTC,CASSSAGSSYEQYF,-,TRBJ2-7,TRBV28,few
TGCGCCAGCAGCGCCCTTCCACTAGCGGGAGTTTGGAATGAGCAGTTCTTC,CASSALPLAGVWNEQFF,TRBD2,TRBJ2-1,TRBV5-1,-
TGTGCCAGCAGCCAAATGGGACTAGCGGGGGGGAGCACAGATACGCAGTATTTT,CASSQMGLAGGSTDTQYF,TRBD2,TRBJ2-3,TRBV13,-
TGCGCCAGCAGCCTCGACCCGACAGCAGATCAGAACACTGAAGCTTTCTTT,CASSLDPTADQNTEAFF,-,TRBJ1-1,TRBV4-1,-
TGTGCCACCAGTGAAAATCCGAGCGGGACACTCTACAATGAGCAGTTCTTC,CATSENPSGTLYNEQFF,-,TRBJ2-1,TRBV24-1,-
TGCGCCAGCAGCCTTTTAGGCCTCGACACTGAAGCTTTCTTT,CASSLLGLDTEAFF,-,TRBJ1-1,TRBV4-1,-
TGCGCCAGCAGCCAAGAACCGACTAGCGGGATGTACAATGAGCAGTTCTTC,CASSQEPTSGMYNEQFF,TRBD2,TRBJ2-1,TRBV4-1,-
TGTGCCAGTAGGAAAAACAGGGACACTGAAGCTTTCTTT,CASRKNRDTEAFF,-,TRBJ1-1,TRBV19,-
TGTGCCAGCAGCGGGGAACAGTTGGAGACCCAGTACTTC,CASSGEQLETQYF,-,TRBJ2-5,TRBV6-1,-
TGCGCCAGCAGCCAAGGGACAGGGGTATCTACTGGGGCCAACGTCCTGACTTTC,CASSQGTGVSTGANVLTF,TRBD1,TRBJ2-6,TRBV4-1,-
TGTGCCAGCAGTCAGCGAGCCTCCTACAATGAGCAGTTCTTC,CASSQRASYNEQFF,-,TRBJ2-1,TRBV5-6,-
TGTGCCAGCAGCTTGGCAGGGGGGGGCAAAGGACAAGAGACCCAGTACTTC,CASSLAGGGKGQETQYF,-,TRBJ2-5,TRBV5-8,-
TGTGCCAGCGCCAGGGGGTCCTCCTACAATGAGCAGTTCTTC,CASARGSSYNEQFF,TRBD1,TRBJ2-1,TRBV9,-
TGTGCCACCAGCATAGGACAGGTTAACTATGGCTACACCTTC,CATSIGQVNYGYTF,TRBD1,TRBJ1-2,TRBV15,-
TGCAGTGCTAGTTATTTTTCGGCGGGGAGCTCCTACGAGCAGTACTTC,CSASYFSAGSSYEQYF,-,TRBJ2-7,TRBV20-1,-
TGTGCCAGCAGCTTGGTGTGGCGGGAAGAGACCCAGTACTTC,CASSLVWREETQYF,-,TRBJ2-5,TRBV7-8,-
TGTGCCAGCAACGCCCCAAGGACAGGAAAAGAGACCCAGTACTTC,CASNAPRTGKETQYF,TRBD1,TRBJ2-5,TRBV28,few
TGTGCCAGCAGCCAACTACCTAATGGACTAGCGGGAGGGGAGGCCGGGGAGCTGTTTTTT,CASSQLPNGLAGGEAGELFF,TRBD2,TRBJ2-2,TRBV14,once
TGTGCCAGCAGCTGGGATCCCAGGGGGAGGCAAGAGACCCAGTACTTC,CASSWDPRGRQETQYF,-,TRBJ2-5,TRBV5-8,-
TGTGCCAGCAGCTCTACGGATGAGCAGTTCTTC,CASSSTDEQFF,-,TRBJ2-1,TRBV11-1,few
TGTGCCAGCAGCTCCGACAGGGAAGCTGGAAACACCATATATTTT,CASSSDREAGNTIYF,TRBD1,TRBJ1-3,TRBV13,-
TGCGCCAGCTGCCGGGGTAGCGTAGAAGATACGCAGTATTTT,CASCRGSVEDTQYF,-,TRBJ2-3,TRBV4-1,once
TGTGCCACCAGCAGGGCTAGCTGGGAGACCCAGTACTTC,CATSRASWETQYF,-,TRBJ2-5,TRBV15,-
TGTGCCTGGAGTGTAATCGGCACTGAAGCTTTCTTT,CAWSVIGTEAFF,-,TRBJ1-1,TRBV30,-
TGTGCCAGTAGTATAGGCCCAATGACGAGCGGGATACAGAACACCGGGGAGCTGTTTTTT,CASSIGPMTSGIQNTGELFF,TRBD2,TRBJ2-2,TRBV19,-
TGTGCCACCGGGGGACTAGCGGGAGATACGCAGTATTTT,CATGGLAGDTQYF,TRBD2,TRBJ2-3,TRBV24-1,-
TGTGCCAGCAGTAAGGGACCCACGGGGGTGGATGAGCAGTTCTTC,CASSKGPTGVDEQFF,-,TRBJ2-1,TRBV25-1,-
TGCAGTGCTAGAGACTTAGCGATTGTCCTCAATGAGCAGTTCTTC,CSARDLAIVLNEQFF,-,TRBJ2-1,TRBV20-1,-
TGTGCCAGTTCTACTAGCGGGAGGTCCGGGGAGCTGTTTTTT,CASSTSGRSGELFF,TRBD2,TRBJ2-2,TRBV19,-
TGTGCCACCTCTGGGGCAGGGGGCCCGTACACCGGGGAGCTGTTTTTT,CATSGAGGPYTGELFF,TRBD1,TRBJ2-2,TRBV24-1,-
TGTGCCAGCAGTGTTGCGGGCTCCGGGGAGCTGGTTTTT,CASSVAGSGELVF,-,TRBJ2-2,TRBV25-1,-
TGTGCCAGCAGTTTCGGTGGGGGCGCGTGGGCAGGCTACACCTTC,CASSFGGGAWAGYTF,-,TRBJ1-2,TRBV28,-
TGTGCCAGCAGTTACTATGAGGGCACTGAAGCTTTCTTT,CASSYYEGTEAFF,-,TRBJ1-1,TRBV6-5,-
TGCGCCAGCAGCAATAAGGTTTGGGCGAACTCCTACAATGAGCAGTTCTTC,CASSNKVWANSYNEQFF,-,TRBJ2-1,TRBV4-1,-
TGTGCCAGCGGAACTAGCGGGGAGCATACGCAGTATTTT,CASGTSGEHTQYF,TRBD2,TRBJ2-3,TRBV7-9,once
TGTGCCAGCAGCTACGACTCCTACGAGCAGTACTTC,CASSYDSYEQYF,-,TRBJ2-7,TRBV7-6,-
TGTGCCAGCAGTTCCCCTATAGCTACAGGGATGGGCTCCTACGAGCAGTACTTC,CASSSPIATGMGSYEQYF,-,TRBJ2-7,TRBV27,-
TGTGCCAGCAGCTTATTTAGTGTCGTTAGTGAACAGCCCCAGCATTTT,CASSLFSVVSEQPQHF,-,TRBJ1-5,TRBV7-3,-